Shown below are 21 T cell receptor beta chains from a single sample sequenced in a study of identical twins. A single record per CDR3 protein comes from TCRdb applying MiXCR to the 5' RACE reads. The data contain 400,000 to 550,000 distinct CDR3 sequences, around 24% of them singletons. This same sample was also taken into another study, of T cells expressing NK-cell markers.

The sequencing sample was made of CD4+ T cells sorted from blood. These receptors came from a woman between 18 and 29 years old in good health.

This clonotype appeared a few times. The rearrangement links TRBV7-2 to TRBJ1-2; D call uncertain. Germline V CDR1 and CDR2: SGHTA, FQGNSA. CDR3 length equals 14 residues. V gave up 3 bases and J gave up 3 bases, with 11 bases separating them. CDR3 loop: CASSFSDGHYGYTF. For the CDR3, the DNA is TGTGCCAGCAGCTTCTCCGACGGCCACTATGGCTACACCTTC.

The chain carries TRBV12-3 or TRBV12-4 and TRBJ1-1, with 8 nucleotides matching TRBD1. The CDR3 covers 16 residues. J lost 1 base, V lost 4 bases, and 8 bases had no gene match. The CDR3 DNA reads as TGTGCCAGCAGTTACAGGACAGGGTTATCGAACACTGAAGCTTTCTTT. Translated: CASSYRTGLSNTEAFF.

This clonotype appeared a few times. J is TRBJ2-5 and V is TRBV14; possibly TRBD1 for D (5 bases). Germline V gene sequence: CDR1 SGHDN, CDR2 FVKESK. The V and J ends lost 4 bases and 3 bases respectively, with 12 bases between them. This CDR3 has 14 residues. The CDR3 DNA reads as TGTGCCAGCAGCCCCGGCAGGACAAAAGAGACCCAGTACTTC. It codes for CASSPGRTKETQYF.

The CDR3 region has the DNA TGTGCCAGCAACCCTAGCGGCACAGATACGCAGTATTTT. Its protein product is CASNPSGTDTQYF. This chain uses TRBV3-1 with TRBJ2-3, with D tentatively TRBD2 (6 bases). This CDR3 spans 13 amino acids. With 7 bases removed from V and 1 base from J, the gap between germline ends came to 9 bases. Germline V lookup: CDR1 LGHDT, CDR2 YNNKEL (reference sequence).

The CDR3 DNA reads as TGTGCCAGCAGCCCCCACGGGGGGGAGCAGTACTTC. Translation: CASSPHGGEQYF. This chain uses TRBV7-9 with TRBJ2-7; 7 nucleotides align to TRBD2. The junction had 5 bases not matched to a gene; V was cut back by 5 bases and J by 7 bases. The CDR3 contains 12 residues. CDR1 is SEHNR, CDR2 FQNEAQ, per germline (reference sequence).

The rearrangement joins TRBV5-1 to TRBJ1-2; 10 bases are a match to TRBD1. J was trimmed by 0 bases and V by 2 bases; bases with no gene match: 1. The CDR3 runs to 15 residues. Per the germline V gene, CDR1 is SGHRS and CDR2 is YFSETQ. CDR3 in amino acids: CASSFGTGANYGYTF. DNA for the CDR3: TGCGCCAGCAGCTTCGGGACAGGGGCTAACTATGGCTACACCTTC.

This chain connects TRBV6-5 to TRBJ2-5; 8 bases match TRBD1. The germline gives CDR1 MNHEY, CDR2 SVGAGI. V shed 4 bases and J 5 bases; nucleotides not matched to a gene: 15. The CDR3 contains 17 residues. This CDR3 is CASSLARIGQGRETQYF. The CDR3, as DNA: TGTGCCAGCAGTTTGGCTAGAATTGGACAGGGTCGCGAGACCCAGTACTTC.

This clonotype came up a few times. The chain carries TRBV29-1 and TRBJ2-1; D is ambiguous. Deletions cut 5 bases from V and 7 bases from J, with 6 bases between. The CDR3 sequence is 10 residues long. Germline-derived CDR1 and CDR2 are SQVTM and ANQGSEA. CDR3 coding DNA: TGCAGCGTTCTGTCGAATGAGCAGTTCTTC. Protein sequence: CSVLSNEQFF.

CDR3 sequence: CASSLVQGGETQYF. The CDR3 nucleotides read TGTGCCAGCAGCTTAGTACAGGGAGGAGAGACCCAGTACTTC. This chain links TRBV13 with TRBJ2-5; D could derive from TRBD1 or TRBD2 (6 bases each). Germline V lookup: CDR1 PRHDT, CDR2 FYEKMQ (reference sequence). The CDR3 loop spans 14 amino acids. Trimming shortened V by 1 base and J by 4 bases, and 10 bases separated the two germline ends.

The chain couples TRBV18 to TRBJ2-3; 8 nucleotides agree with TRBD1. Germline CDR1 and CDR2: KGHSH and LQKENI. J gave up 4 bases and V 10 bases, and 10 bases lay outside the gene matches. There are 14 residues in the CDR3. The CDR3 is CAIGRTGYADTQYF. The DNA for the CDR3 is TGTGCCATAGGAAGGACAGGGTACGCAGATACGCAGTATTTT.

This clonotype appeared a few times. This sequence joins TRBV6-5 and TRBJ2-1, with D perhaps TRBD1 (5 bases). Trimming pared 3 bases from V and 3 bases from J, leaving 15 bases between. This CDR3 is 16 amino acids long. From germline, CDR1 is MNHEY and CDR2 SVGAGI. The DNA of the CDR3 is TGTGCCAGCAGTTATGGGTCAGGACAAGGCTACAATGAGCAGTTCTTC. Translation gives CASSYGSGQGYNEQFF.

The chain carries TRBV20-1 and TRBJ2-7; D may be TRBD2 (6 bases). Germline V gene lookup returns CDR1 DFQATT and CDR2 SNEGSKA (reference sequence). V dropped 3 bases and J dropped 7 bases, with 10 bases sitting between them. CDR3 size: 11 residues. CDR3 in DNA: TGCAGTGCTAGGCTCGCGGGGGAGCAGTACTTC. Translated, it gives CSARLAGEQYF.

In DNA, the CDR3 is TGTGCCAGCAGCTCAACCGGGACAGGGAGAGATACGCAGTATTTT. Its protein product is CASSSTGTGRDTQYF. The chain is built from TRBV11-1 and TRBJ2-3, with 9 bases that match TRBD1. This CDR3 has 15 residues. Germline assignment: CDR1 SGHAT and CDR2 FQDESV (reference sequence). Losses at the gene ends were 4 bases for V and 5 bases for J; bases not matched to a gene: 7.

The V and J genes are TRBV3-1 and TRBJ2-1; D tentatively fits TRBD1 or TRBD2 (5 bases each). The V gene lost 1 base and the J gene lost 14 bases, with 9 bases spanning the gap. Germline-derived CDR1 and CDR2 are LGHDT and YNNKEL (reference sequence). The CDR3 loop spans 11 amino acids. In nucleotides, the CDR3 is TGTGCCAGCAGCCAAGGAGGGGCCGAGTTCTTC. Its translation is CASSQGGAEFF.

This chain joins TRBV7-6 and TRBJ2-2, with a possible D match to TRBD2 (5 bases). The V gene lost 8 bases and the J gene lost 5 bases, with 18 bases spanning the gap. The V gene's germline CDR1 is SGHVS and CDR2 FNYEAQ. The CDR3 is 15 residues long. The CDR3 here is CASRALTSGTGELFF. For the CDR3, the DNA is TGTGCCAGCCGCGCCCTCACGTCGGGAACCGGGGAGCTGTTTTTT.

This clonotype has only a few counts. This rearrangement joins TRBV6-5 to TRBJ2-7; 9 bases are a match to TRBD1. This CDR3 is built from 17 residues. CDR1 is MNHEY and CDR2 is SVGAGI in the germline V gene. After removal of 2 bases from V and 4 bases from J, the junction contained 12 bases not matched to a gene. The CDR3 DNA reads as TGTGCCAGCAGTTACCGCCGGGACAGGGTAAAATTGTACGAGCAGTACTTC. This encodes CASSYRRDRVKLYEQYF.

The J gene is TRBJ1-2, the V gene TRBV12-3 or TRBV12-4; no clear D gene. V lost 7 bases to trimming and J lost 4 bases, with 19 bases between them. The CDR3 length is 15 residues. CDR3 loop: CASTPTSDGRYGYTF. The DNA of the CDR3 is TGTGCCAGCACCCCAACATCCGACGGACGCTATGGCTACACCTTC.

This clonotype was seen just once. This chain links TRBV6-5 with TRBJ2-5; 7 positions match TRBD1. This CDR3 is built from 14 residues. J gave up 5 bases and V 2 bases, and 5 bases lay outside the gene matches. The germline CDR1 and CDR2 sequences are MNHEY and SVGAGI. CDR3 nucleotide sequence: TGTGCCAGCAGTTACAAGAGGGGGCGGGAGACCCAGTACTTC. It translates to CASSYKRGRETQYF.

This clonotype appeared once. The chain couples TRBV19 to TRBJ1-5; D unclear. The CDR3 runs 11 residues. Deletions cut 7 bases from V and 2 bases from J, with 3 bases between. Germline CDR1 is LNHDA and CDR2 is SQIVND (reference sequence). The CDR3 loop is CASICNQPQHF. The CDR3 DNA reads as TGTGCCAGTATATGCAATCAGCCCCAGCATTTT.

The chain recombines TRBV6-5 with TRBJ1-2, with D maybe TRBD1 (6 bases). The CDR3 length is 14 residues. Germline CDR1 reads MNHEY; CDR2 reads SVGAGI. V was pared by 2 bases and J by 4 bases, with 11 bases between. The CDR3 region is CASSYAGDAYGYTF. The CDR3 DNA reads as TGTGCCAGCAGTTACGCAGGGGACGCCTATGGCTACACCTTC.

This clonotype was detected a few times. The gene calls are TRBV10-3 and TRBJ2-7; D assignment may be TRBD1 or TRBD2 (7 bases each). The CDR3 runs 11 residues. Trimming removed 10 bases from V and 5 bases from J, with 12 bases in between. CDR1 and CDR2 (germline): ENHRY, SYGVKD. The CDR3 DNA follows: TGTGCCACAGGGGGGGTTGACGAGCAGTACTTC. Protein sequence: CATGGVDEQYF.